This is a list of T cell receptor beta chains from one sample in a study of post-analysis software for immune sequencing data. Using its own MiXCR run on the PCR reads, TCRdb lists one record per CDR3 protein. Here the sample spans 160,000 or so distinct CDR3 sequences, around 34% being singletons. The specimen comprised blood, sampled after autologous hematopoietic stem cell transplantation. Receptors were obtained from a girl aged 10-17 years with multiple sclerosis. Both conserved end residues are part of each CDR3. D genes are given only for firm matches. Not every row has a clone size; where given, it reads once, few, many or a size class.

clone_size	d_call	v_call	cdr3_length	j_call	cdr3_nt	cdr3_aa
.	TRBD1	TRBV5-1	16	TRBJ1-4	TGCGCCAGCAGCGCCACCGGACAGGCAACTAATGAAAAACTGTTTTTT	CASSATGQATNEKLFF
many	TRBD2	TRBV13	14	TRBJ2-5	TGTGCCAGCAGCCCAGGACTAGGACGCGAGACCCAGTACTTC	CASSPGLGRETQYF
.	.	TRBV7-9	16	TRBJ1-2	TGTGCCAGCAGCTTAATGGGGGGGGCCGGGAACTATGGCTACACCTTC	CASSLMGGAGNYGYTF
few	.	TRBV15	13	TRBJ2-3	TGTGCCACCAGCAACTACAGTTCCGATACGCAGTATTTT	CATSNYSSDTQYF
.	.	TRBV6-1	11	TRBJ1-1	TGTGCCAGCATCGATACCTATGAAGCTTTCTTT	CASIDTYEAFF
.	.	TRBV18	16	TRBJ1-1	TGTGCCAGCTCACGCCTCAGGGCGGCTGCGAACACTGAAGCTTTCTTT	CASSRLRAAANTEAFF
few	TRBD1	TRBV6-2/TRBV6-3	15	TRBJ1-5	TGTGCCAGCAGTCTGGGCCGTCAACAGGGGAAGCCCCAGCATTTT	CASSLGRQQGKPQHF
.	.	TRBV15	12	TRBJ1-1	TGTGCCACCAGCAGCGAGACTCTGGGAGCTTTCTTT	CATSSETLGAFF
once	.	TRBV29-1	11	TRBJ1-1	TGCAGCGCCTTGATGAACACTGAAGCTTTCTTT	CSALMNTEAFF
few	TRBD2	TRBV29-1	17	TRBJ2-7	TGCAGCGTTGACGCTGTAGCCTGGGCGGGAGTTGGCTACGAGCAGTACTTC	CSVDAVAWAGVGYEQYF
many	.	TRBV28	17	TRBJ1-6	TGTGCCAGCAGGGGCCTAATCAGGGCCCCTATGGGTTCACCCCTCCACTTT	CASRGLIRAPMGSPLHF
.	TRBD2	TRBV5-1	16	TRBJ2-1	TGCGCCAGCAGCTTAAACGTGGGGACTAGCATATACGAGCAGTTCTTC	CASSLNVGTSIYEQFF
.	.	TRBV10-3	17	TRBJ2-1	TGTGCCATCAGTGAGGCCGAGACTAGGGGCATGGGCAATGAGCAGTTCTTC	CAISEAETRGMGNEQFF
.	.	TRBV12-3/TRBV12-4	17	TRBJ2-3	TGTGCCAGCAGTTCGATTCTGGCATTCGTACGCACAGATACGCAGTATTTT	CASSSILAFVRTDTQYF
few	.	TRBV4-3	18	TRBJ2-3	TGCGCCAGCAGCCAATCTGTCGGAGCTAGCCCGGCCCTCGATACGCAGTATTTT	CASSQSVGASPALDTQYF
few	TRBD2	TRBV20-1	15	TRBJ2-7	TGCAGTGCTCGAGGGCGACTAGCGGGTTCCTACGAGCAGTACTTC	CSARGRLAGSYEQYF
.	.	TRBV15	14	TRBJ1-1	TGTGCCACCAGCCCCCGAGGGATGAACACTGAAGCTTTCTTT	CATSPRGMNTEAFF
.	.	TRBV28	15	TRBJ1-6	TGTGCCAGCAGCTTAGTGAAGGCCGCCCATTCACCCCTCCACTTT	CASSLVKAAHSPLHF
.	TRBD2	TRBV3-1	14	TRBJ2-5	TGTGCCAGCAGCCTCCGAGCGGGAGGAGAGACCCAGTACTTC	CASSLRAGGETQYF
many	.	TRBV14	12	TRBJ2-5	TGTGCCAGCAGCCAAGATCGGAAGACCCAGTACTTC	CASSQDRKTQYF
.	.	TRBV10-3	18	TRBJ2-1	TGTGCCATCAGTGAGTCCCAAGTAACTAGCTTCGGGTACAATGAGCAGTTCTTC	CAISESQVTSFGYNEQFF
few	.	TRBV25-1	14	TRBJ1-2	TGTGCCAGCAGTGAGTCCACCTATAACTATGGCTACACCTTC	CASSESTYNYGYTF
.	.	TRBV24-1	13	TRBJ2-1	TGTGCCACCAACGAGGGATGGAGCAATGAGCAGTTCTTC	CATNEGWSNEQFF
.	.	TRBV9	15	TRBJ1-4	TGTGCCAGCAGCGTAGATGGGACTCCGGGCGAAGAACTGTTTTTT	CASSVDGTPGEELFF
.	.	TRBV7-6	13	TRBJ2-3	TGTGCCAGCGGCTCGACTATAGGAGATACGCAGTATTTT	CASGSTIGDTQYF
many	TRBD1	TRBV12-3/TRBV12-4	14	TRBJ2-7	TGTGCCAGCAGTCCTGGGACAGGTAAAAACGAGCAGTACTTC	CASSPGTGKNEQYF
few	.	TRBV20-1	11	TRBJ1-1	TGCAGTGCTACCTCCTACACTGAAGCTTTCTTT	CSATSYTEAFF
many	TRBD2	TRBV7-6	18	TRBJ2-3	TGTGCCAGCAGCTCGGGACTAGCGGGAGGAGTAAGCACAGATACGCAGTATTTT	CASSSGLAGGVSTDTQYF
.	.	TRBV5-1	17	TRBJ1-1	TGCGCCAGCAGCTTGGGTTGGGGGGCGTCCCGTAACACTGAAGCTTTCTTT	CASSLGWGASRNTEAFF
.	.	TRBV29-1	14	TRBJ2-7	TGCAGCGTCGGCGAAGGTCGGGCGGGCCACGAGCAGTACTTC	CSVGEGRAGHEQYF
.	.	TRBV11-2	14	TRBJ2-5	TGTGCCAGCAGCTCGGCCGGTGGGCAAGAGACCCAGTACTTC	CASSSAGGQETQYF
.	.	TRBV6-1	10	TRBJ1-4	TGTGCCAGCAGTGTAGGAAAACTGTTTTTT	CASSVGKLFF
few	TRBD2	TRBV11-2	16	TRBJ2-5	TGTGCCAGCAGCCCCGGACTAGCGGGAGGGCCTCAGACCCAGTACTTC	CASSPGLAGGPQTQYF
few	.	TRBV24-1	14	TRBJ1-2	TGTGCCACCAGTGATTTGAGGAGTAACTATGGCTACACCTTC	CATSDLRSNYGYTF
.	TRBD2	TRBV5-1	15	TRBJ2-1	TGCACCAGCAGAACCGGGACTAGCATTTATAATGAGCAGTTCTTC	CTSRTGTSIYNEQFF
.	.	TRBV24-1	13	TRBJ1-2	TGTGCCACCAGTGATGCAGGGTCCGATGGCTACACCTTC	CATSDAGSDGYTF
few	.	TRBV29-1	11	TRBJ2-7	TGCAGCGTCGCACAAGGGTACGAGCAGTACTTC	CSVAQGYEQYF
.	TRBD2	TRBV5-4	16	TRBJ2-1	TGTGCCAGCAGCTACTCCGGGACTAGCGCCTACAATGAGCAGTTCTTC	CASSYSGTSAYNEQFF
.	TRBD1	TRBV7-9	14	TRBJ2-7	TGTGCCAGCAGCCCTCCGGGACAGACCTACGAGCAGTACTTC	CASSPPGQTYEQYF
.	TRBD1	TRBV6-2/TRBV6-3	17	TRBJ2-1	TGTGCCAGCAGTCGACAGACAGGGGGCGCTTTGTTATATGAGCAGGTCTTC	CASSRQTGGALLYEQVF
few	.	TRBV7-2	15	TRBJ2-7	TGTGCCAGCAGCTTAGCGGGAGGGGGGCTACACGAGCAGTACTTC	CASSLAGGGLHEQYF
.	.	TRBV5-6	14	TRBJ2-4	TGTGCCAGCAGCTTCTCGGGGGTCAAAAACATTCAGTACTTC	CASSFSGVKNIQYF
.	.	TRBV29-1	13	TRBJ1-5	TGCAGCGTTCCGGGAGACGGCAATCAGCCCCAGCATTTT	CSVPGDGNQPQHF
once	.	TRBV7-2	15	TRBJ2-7	TGTGCCAGCAGCCCGACTCCAGGGGTCTCCTACGAGCAGTACTTC	CASSPTPGVSYEQYF
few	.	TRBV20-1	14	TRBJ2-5	TGCAGTGCTAGTGTCCATTCCGAGATGGAGACCCAGTACTTC	CSASVHSEMETQYF
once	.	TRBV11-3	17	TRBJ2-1	TGTGCCAGCAGCCCTCGTGGGGGGGCTAACCTTTACAATGAGCAGTTCTTC	CASSPRGGANLYNEQFF
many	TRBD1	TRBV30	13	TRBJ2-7	TGTGCCTGGAGTGCGGGACAGACCTACGAGCAGTACTTC	CAWSAGQTYEQYF
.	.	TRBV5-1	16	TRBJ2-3	TGCGCCAGCAGCATCAACAGGCCTAGGAGCGCAGATACGCAGTATTTT	CASSINRPRSADTQYF
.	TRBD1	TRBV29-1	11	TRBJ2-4	TGCAGCATTCTGGACAGGAACATTCAGTACTTC	CSILDRNIQYF